The T cell receptor (beta chain) under discussion was sequenced for a study of T cells in Graves' hyperthyroidism and ophthalmopathy. General study findings and limits: The blood repertoire included most of the expanded thyroid clonotypes above 0.001.

It was RNA transcripts that yielded the amplified TCR beta CDR3 regions. Using the HTBI primer set, a first-round RT-PCR was run on the TCR CDR3. TCRdb used MiXCR to reprocess the multiplex PCR reads, holding one entry per CDR3 protein. The repertoire holds about 290,000 distinct CDR3 sequences, roughly 13% seen once, with roughly 7.9% in the top ten. This clonotype was observed at least ten times. Its specificity is not known. The CDR3 has 13 amino acids. V was trimmed by 7 bases and J by 1 base, leaving 10 bases between them. The germline V gene encodes CDR1 MNHNS and CDR2 SASEGT. The V and J genes are TRBV6-1 and TRBJ2-5; D remains ambiguous. This TCR came from a middle-aged woman with Graves' hyperthyroidism. Sequencing input: blood. CDR3 in amino acids: CASINDTQETQYF. The CDR3 region has the DNA TGTGCCAGCATTAACGACACCCAAGAGACCCAGTACTTC.